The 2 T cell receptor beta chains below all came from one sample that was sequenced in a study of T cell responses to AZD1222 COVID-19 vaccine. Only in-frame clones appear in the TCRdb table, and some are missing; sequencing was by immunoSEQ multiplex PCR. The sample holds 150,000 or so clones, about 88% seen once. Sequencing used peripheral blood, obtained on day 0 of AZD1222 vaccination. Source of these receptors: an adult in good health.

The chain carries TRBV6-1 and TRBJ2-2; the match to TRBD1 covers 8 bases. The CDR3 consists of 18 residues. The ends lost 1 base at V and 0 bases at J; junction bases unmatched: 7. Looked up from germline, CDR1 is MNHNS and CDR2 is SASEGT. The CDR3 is CASSEGTGPLPNTGELFF. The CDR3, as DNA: TGTGCCAGCAGTGAAGGGACAGGGCCCCTTCCGAACACCGGGGAGCTGTTTTTT.

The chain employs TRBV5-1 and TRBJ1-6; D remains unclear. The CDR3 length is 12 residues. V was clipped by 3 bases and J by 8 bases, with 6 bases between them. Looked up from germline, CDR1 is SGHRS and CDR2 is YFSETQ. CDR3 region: CASSSGYSPLHF. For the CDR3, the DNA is TGCGCCAGCAGCTCGGGCTATTCACCCCTCCACTTT.